This TCR beta chain was documented in a study of blood T cell repertoires in COVID-19. The repertoire was sequenced with immunoSEQ multiplex PCR; TCRdb's copy has only in-frame clones and lacks some. This sample has about 300,000 clones, with more than 80% found just once. V lost 5 bases and J lost 6; bases outside the gene matches: 5. This CDR3 comprises 13 residues. Germline V gene lookup returns CDR1 SEHNR and CDR2 FQNEAQ (reference sequence). The chain combines TRBV7-9 with TRBJ2-5; TRBD1 matches at 8 bases. The sequenced sample was PBMCs or T cells enriched from blood (not recorded which). The sequence was obtained from a woman aged 25-40 years who had recovered from COVID-19. This CDR3 is CASSTGQGKTQYF. In nucleotides, the CDR3 is TGTGCCAGCAGCACAGGACAGGGAAAGACCCAGTACTTC.